The 31 T cell receptor beta chains listed next were all sequenced from one sample in a study of blood T cell repertoires in COVID-19. Assay used: immunoSEQ multiplex PCR; TCRdb lists only in-frame clones, some missing. The sample yields around 72,000 clones, approximately 88% seen once. The sequenced sample consisted of peripheral blood. All receptors come from a man in his forties or fifties with acute or convalescent COVID-19.

V and J are TRBV5-5 and TRBJ1-6; no reliable D call. Trimming took 0 bases from V and 13 from J, leaving 14 bases between them. CDR3 size: 14 residues. Looked up from germline, CDR1 is SGHKS and CDR2 is YYEKEE (reference sequence). The CDR3 sequence is CASSLVSLLEPLHF. For the CDR3, the DNA is TGTGCCAGCAGCTTGGTTAGCCTCTTGGAGCCCCTCCACTTT.

The chain carries TRBV11-2 and TRBJ1-5; D possibly corresponds to TRBD1 (6 bases). In germline, CDR1 is SGHAT, CDR2 FQNNGV. The V gene lost 1 base and the J gene lost 2 bases, with 6 bases spanning the gap. The CDR3 totals 14 residues. The CDR3, as DNA: TGTGCCAGCAGCTTAGGACAGGGCAATCAGCCCCAGCATTTT. Encoded protein: CASSLGQGNQPQHF.

The chain links TRBV28 to TRBJ2-7; 8 nucleotides agree with TRBD1. CDR1 is MDHEN and CDR2 is SYDVKM in the germline V gene. The CDR3 extends over 15 amino acids. The V and J ends lost 5 bases and 2 bases, in that order; junction bases with no gene match: 8. CDR3 bases: TGTGCCAGCAGTCCCGACAGGGGCTTCACCTACGAGCAGTACTTC. Residues: CASSPDRGFTYEQYF.

This clone was counted a single time. The rearrangement joins TRBV7-8 to TRBJ1-6; possible D gene TRBD1, 6 bases. Trimming shortened V by 5 bases and J by 9 bases, and 11 bases separated the two germline ends. Germline CDR1 is SGHVS and CDR2 is FQNEAQ. The CDR3 covers 13 residues. The CDR3 region has the DNA TGTGCCAGCAGCCCAACAGGGTCTTCACCCCTCCACTTT. It codes for CASSPTGSSPLHF.

The rearrangement joins TRBV5-5 to TRBJ1-3; D unclear. Germline-derived CDR1 and CDR2 are SGHKS and YYEKEE (reference sequence). Trimming cost V 2 bases and J 1 base, with 4 bases left between them. This CDR3 is built from 13 residues. The CDR3 spells CASSFSSGNTIYF. The DNA of the CDR3 is TGTGCCAGCAGCTTCTCGTCTGGAAACACCATATATTTT.

The chain uses TRBV5-1 and TRBJ2-7; 8 bases map to TRBD1. The CDR3 extends over 16 amino acids. CDR1 and CDR2 (germline): SGHRS, YFSETQ. V lost 3 bases, J lost 0 bases, and 8 bases stayed unmatched. DNA for the CDR3: TGCGCCAGCAGCTGGGACAGGCCCCCGCGCTCCTACGAGCAGTACTTC. Its translation is CASSWDRPPRSYEQYF.

The chain has TRBV7-9 and TRBJ1-2; D unresolved. The V and J ends lost 1 base and 0 bases respectively, with 21 bases between them. The CDR3 covers 19 residues. Germline V gives CDR1 SEHNR, CDR2 FQNEAQ (reference sequence). CDR3 amino acids: CASSLDELSIFFTNYGYTF. In nucleotides, the CDR3 is TGTGCCAGCAGCTTAGACGAGTTGAGCATCTTTTTTACTAACTATGGCTACACCTTC.

This clone was seen a single time. The V gene is TRBV7-2, the J gene TRBJ1-6, with TRBD1 identical over 9 bases. CDR3 length: 18 residues. The germline gives CDR1 SGHTA, CDR2 FQGNSA. The trim removed 1 base at V and 7 bases at J, leaving 11 bases unmatched. The CDR3 sequence is CASSLVSVQGARNSPLHF. For the CDR3, the DNA is TGTGCCAGCAGCTTAGTATCGGTACAGGGGGCGAGGAATTCACCCCTCCACTTT.

The count of this clone is one. The chain is built from TRBV5-1 and TRBJ2-5; D may be TRBD1 (8 bases). The CDR3 spans 16 residues. Trimming removed 0 bases from V and 5 bases from J, with 17 bases in between. Per germline, CDR1 SGHRS and CDR2 YFSETQ. CDR3 loop: CASSLAGQGGSETQYF. As DNA, the CDR3 is TGCGCCAGCAGCTTGGCCGGACAGGGAGGGTCGGAGACCCAGTACTTC.

The V gene is TRBV5-1, the J gene TRBJ2-2; TRBD1 matches 8 bases. V lost 6 bases and J lost 1; bases outside the gene matches: 2. This CDR3 has 14 residues. From germline, CDR1 is SGHRS and CDR2 YFSETQ. The CDR3 region has the DNA TGCGCCAGCAAGGACAGGGAGAACACCGGGGAGCTGTTTTTT. It yields the protein CASKDRENTGELFF.

The chain links TRBV6-4 to TRBJ2-3; D gene unclear. V was pared by 5 bases and J by 0 bases, with 9 bases between. The germline V gene has CDR1 MRHNA and CDR2 SNTAGT. The CDR3 is 14 amino acids. Here the CDR3 reads CASSPQFSTDTQYF. As DNA, the CDR3 is TGTGCCAGCAGTCCACAGTTTAGCACAGATACGCAGTATTTT.

The CDR3 protein is CASRIWGVSYNEQFF. The DNA for the CDR3 is TGTGCCAGCAGGATCTGGGGGGTCTCCTACAATGAGCAGTTCTTC. This chain uses TRBV7-2 with TRBJ2-1, with D perhaps TRBD2 (6 bases). CDR1 and CDR2 from the germline V gene are SGHTA and FQGNSA. The CDR3 covers 15 residues. The V gene lost 6 bases and the J gene lost 0 bases, with 12 bases spanning the gap.

The chain combines TRBV5-5 with TRBJ2-7, with 11 bases identical to TRBD2. Germline V gives CDR1 SGHKS, CDR2 YYEKEE (reference sequence). J was trimmed by 6 bases and V by 3 bases; bases with no gene match: 8. The CDR3 has 15 residues. The CDR3 region is CASSSLAGGLGEQYF. CDR3 in DNA: TGTGCCAGCAGCTCCCTAGCGGGGGGACTAGGCGAGCAGTACTTC.

The chain employs TRBV7-2 and TRBJ2-5; TRBD1 is a possible D gene (7 bases). The germline V gene has CDR1 SGHTA and CDR2 FQGNSA. Trimming removed 5 bases from V and 4 bases from J, with 11 bases in between. The CDR3 spans 13 residues. CDR3 in DNA: TGTGCCAGCAGCCCAGGGGGGCTAGAGACCCAGTACTTC. Amino acids: CASSPGGLETQYF.

This chain connects TRBV12-5 to TRBJ1-1; D not resolved. Germline V gene data show CDR1 as LGHNT and CDR2 as FRNRAP. V lost 7 bases, J lost 4 bases, and 13 bases lay in between. The CDR3 runs 13 residues. CDR3 coding DNA: TGTGCTAGTGCCCTCCTAGAATCCACTGAAGCTTTCTTT. This encodes CASALLESTEAFF.

The V and J genes are TRBV27 and TRBJ2-7, with no clear D. This CDR3 has 13 amino acids. Germline lookup yields CDR1 MNHEY and CDR2 SMNVEV (reference sequence). The V gene lost 0 bases and the J gene lost 2 bases, with 5 bases spanning the gap. This CDR3 is CASSLSAAYEQYF. As DNA, the CDR3 is TGTGCCAGCAGTTTATCGGCCGCCTACGAGCAGTACTTC.

This chain joins TRBV21-1 and TRBJ1-2; the DNA was not compared with TRBD1, the D call given in the table. TRBV21-1 is flagged as a pseudogene. The CDR3 has 16 amino acids. Here the CDR3 reads CASLNPSRDSNYGYTF. The CDR3 region has the DNA TGTGCCAGCCTTAACCCCTCCCGGGACAGTAACTATGGCTACACCTTC.

The chain carries TRBV7-9 and TRBJ1-2; D gene ambiguous. This CDR3 has 13 amino acids. V lost 8 bases and J lost 2, with 12 bases in between. The germline CDR1 and CDR2 sequences are SEHNR and FQNEAQ (reference sequence). This chain's CDR3 is CASSIQINYGYTF. CDR3 DNA: TGTGCCAGCTCCATTCAGATCAACTATGGCTACACCTTC.

The CDR3 sequence: CASSLTGSTEAFF. CDR3 DNA sequence: TGTGCCAGCAGTTTAACAGGGAGCACTGAAGCTTTCTTT. The chain has TRBV27 and TRBJ1-1; tentative D call: TRBD1 (6 bases). Trimming took off 2 bases at V and 4 bases at J, with 8 bases between the two ends. The germline CDR1 and CDR2 sequences are MNHEY and SMNVEV (reference sequence). The CDR3 loop spans 13 amino acids.

The chain combines TRBV5-5 with TRBJ2-2; 11 bases fit TRBD1. The CDR3 runs 19 residues. From germline, CDR1 is SGHKS and CDR2 YYEKEE (reference sequence). The V and J ends lost 3 bases and 0 bases, in that order; junction bases with no gene match: 10. This CDR3 is CASSYRDRGYPANTGELFF. In nucleotides, the CDR3 is TGTGCCAGCAGCTACCGGGACAGGGGGTACCCCGCGAACACCGGGGAGCTGTTTTTT.

This clone was counted between two and nine times. The chain uses TRBV29-1 and TRBJ2-7; D might be TRBD1 (7 bases). V was clipped by 0 bases and J by 4 bases, with 10 bases between them. CDR3 length: 13 amino acids. Germline values: CDR1 SQVTM, CDR2 ANQGSEA. The CDR3 DNA sequence: TGCAGCGTTGAAGATCAGGGGGGATACGAGCAGTACTTC. Its translation is CSVEDQGGYEQYF.

This sequence joins TRBV5-1 and TRBJ1-6; 8 bases align to TRBD1. This CDR3 is 14 amino acids long. Per germline, CDR1 SGHRS and CDR2 YFSETQ. V shed 4 bases, J shed 7 bases, and the junction held 4 bases outside the gene matches. CDR3 region: CASSRTGNNSPLHF. CDR3 nucleotides: TGCGCCAGCAGCCGGACAGGGAACAATTCACCCCTCCACTTT. Supplemented by reference TRBV5-1 and TRBJ1-6, the full variable domain reads KAGVTQTPRYLIKTRGQQVTLSCSPISGHRSVSWYQQTPGQGLQFLFEYFSETQRNKGNFPGRFSGRQFSNSRSEMNVSTLELGDSALYLCASSRTGNNSPLHFGNGTRLTVT.

This rearrangement joins TRBV18 to TRBJ2-3, with TRBD1 as a possible D gene (6 bases). The germline V gene encodes CDR1 KGHSH and CDR2 LQKENI. The CDR3 sequence is 15 residues long. Trimming took off 3 bases at V and 1 base at J, with 11 bases between the two ends. For the CDR3, the DNA is TGTGCCAGCTCACCCCGGGACATAGGCACAGATACGCAGTATTTT. Translated: CASSPRDIGTDTQYF.

The V and J genes are TRBV6-2 or TRBV6-3 and TRBJ1-3; D remains ambiguous. V lost 5 bases, J lost 0 bases, and 11 bases lay in between. The germline V gene has CDR1 MNHEY and CDR2 SVGEGT. CDR3 length equals 15 residues. The CDR3 DNA sequence: TGTGCCAGCAGTCACTATGAGGCCTCTGGAAACACCATATATTTT. It is translated as CASSHYEASGNTIYF.

V is TRBV9 and J is TRBJ2-1; 9 nucleotides line up with TRBD1. The CDR3 extends over 15 amino acids. V lost 3 bases to trimming and J lost 4 bases; unmatched junction nucleotides: 5. CDR1 is SGDLS and CDR2 is YYNGEE in the germline V gene. CDR3 in amino acids: CASSGRQGVYNEQFF. In DNA, the CDR3 is TGTGCCAGCAGCGGGAGACAGGGGGTTTACAATGAGCAGTTCTTC.

The rearrangement links TRBV24-1 to TRBJ2-2; weak D call: TRBD1 (6 bases). Germline CDR1 KGHDR, CDR2 SFDVKD. Trimming stripped 10 bases from V and 5 bases from J, with 16 bases between. CDR3 length: 14 amino acids. In DNA, the CDR3 is TGTGCCACTTCAGTGGACAGCAGGACCGGGGAGCTGTTTTTT. It codes for CATSVDSRTGELFF.

The chain links TRBV5-4 to TRBJ1-4, with D possibly matching TRBD1 (5 bases). CDR1 is SGHNT, CDR2 YYREEE, per germline (reference sequence). The CDR3 has 16 amino acids. Trimming pared 4 bases from V and 2 bases from J, leaving 15 bases between. The CDR3 nucleotides are TGTGCCAGCAGCGATGGGACTATTGGGACTAATGAAAAACTGTTTTTT. It codes for CASSDGTIGTNEKLFF.

The chain links TRBV7-9 to TRBJ1-3, with 9 bases aligning to TRBD1. The trim removed 3 bases at V and 9 bases at J, leaving 3 bases unmatched. This CDR3 is 13 amino acids long. CDR1 and CDR2 (germline): SEHNR, FQNEAQ (reference sequence). The CDR3 reads CASSFGTGSTIYF. The DNA for the CDR3 is TGTGCCAGCAGCTTTGGGACAGGGAGCACCATATATTTT. The full variable domain, completed using reference TRBV7-9 and TRBJ1-3, is DTGVSQNPRHKITKRGQNVTFRCDPISEHNRLYWYRQTLGQGPEFLTYFQNEAQLEKSRLLSDRFSAERPKGSFSTLEIQRTEQGDSAMYLCASSFGTGSTIYFGEGSWLTVV.

This clone was seen repeatedly, ten times or more. The gene calls are TRBV6-1 and TRBJ2-5, with D possibly matching TRBD2 (6 bases). The germline V gene has CDR1 MNHNS and CDR2 SASEGT. The V and J ends lost 0 bases and 5 bases respectively, with 13 bases between them. This CDR3 is 15 amino acids long. The CDR3 sequence: CASSEAAGGHETQYF. The CDR3, as DNA: TGTGCCAGCAGTGAAGCGGCCGGGGGTCACGAGACCCAGTACTTC.

The rearrangement uses TRBV7-8 and TRBJ2-7; 7 bases are a match to TRBD2. The CDR3 length is 17 residues. Per germline, CDR1 SGHVS and CDR2 FQNEAQ. V gave up 2 bases and J gave up 0 bases; unmatched junction bases: 10. The CDR3 region has the DNA TGTGCCAGCAGCTTAATCAGGGTCGGGGGGAGCTCCTACGAGCAGTACTTC. Amino acid sequence: CASSLIRVGGSSYEQYF. Full variable domain (rest looked up from reference TRBV7-8 and TRBJ2-7): GAGVSQSPRYKVAKRGQDVALRCDPISGHVSLFWYQQALGQGPEFLTYFQNEAQLDKSGLPSDRFFAERPEGSVSTLKIQRTQQEDSAVYLCASSLIRVGGSSYEQYFGPGTRLTVT.

This CDR3 is CASSSRLAGGLQETQYF. DNA of the CDR3: TGTGCCAGCAGCTCCAGACTAGCGGGGGGCCTACAAGAGACCCAGTACTTC. The genes are TRBV7-9 and TRBJ2-5; TRBD2 matches at 13 bases. Trimming at V came to 4 bases and at J to 2 bases, leaving 7 bases not matched to a gene. The CDR3 totals 17 residues. Germline V gene lookup returns CDR1 SEHNR and CDR2 FQNEAQ (reference sequence).